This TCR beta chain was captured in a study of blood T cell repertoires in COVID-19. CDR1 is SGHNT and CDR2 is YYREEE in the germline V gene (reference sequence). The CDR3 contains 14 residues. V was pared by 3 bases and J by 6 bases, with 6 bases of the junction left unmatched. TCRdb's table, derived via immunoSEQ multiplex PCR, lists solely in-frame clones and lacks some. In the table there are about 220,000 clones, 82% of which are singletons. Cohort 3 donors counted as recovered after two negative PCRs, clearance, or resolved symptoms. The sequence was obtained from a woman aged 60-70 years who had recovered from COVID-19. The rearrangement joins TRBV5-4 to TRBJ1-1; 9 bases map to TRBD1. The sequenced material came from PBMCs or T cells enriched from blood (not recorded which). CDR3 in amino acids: CASSSGQGRSEAFF. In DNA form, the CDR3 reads TGTGCCAGCAGCTCCGGACAGGGGAGGTCTGAAGCTTTCTTT.